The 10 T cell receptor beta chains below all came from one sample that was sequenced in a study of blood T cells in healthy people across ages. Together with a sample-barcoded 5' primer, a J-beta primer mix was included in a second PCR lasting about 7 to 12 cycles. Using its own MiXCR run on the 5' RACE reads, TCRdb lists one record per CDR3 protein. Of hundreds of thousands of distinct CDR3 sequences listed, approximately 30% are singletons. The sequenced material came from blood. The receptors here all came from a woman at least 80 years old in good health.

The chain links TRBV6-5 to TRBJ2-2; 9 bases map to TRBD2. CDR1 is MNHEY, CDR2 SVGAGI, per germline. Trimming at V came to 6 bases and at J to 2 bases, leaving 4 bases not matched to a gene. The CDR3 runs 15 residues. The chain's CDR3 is CASSRAGGNTGELFF. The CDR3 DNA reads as TGTGCCAGCAGCCGAGCGGGGGGAAACACCGGGGAGCTGTTTTTT.

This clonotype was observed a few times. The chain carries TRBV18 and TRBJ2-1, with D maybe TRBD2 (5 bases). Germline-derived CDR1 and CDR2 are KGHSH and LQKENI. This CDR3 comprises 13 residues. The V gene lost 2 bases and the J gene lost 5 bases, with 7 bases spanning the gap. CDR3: CASSPGRDNEQFF. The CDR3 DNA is TGTGCCAGCTCACCAGGGCGGGACAATGAGCAGTTCTTC.

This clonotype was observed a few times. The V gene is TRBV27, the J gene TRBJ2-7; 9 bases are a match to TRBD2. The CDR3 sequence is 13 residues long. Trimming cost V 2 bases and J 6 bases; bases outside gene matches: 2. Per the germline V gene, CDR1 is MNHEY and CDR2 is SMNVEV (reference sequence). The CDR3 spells CASSLNSGGEQYF. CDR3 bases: TGTGCCAGCAGTTTAAATAGCGGGGGCGAGCAGTACTTC.

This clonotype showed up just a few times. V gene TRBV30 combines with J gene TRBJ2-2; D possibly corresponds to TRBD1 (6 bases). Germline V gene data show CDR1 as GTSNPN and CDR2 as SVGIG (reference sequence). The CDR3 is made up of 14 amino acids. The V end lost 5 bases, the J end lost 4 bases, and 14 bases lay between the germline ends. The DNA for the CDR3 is TGTGCCTGGCAAAGTACAGGGCGCACCGGGGAGCTGTTTTTT. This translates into CAWQSTGRTGELFF.

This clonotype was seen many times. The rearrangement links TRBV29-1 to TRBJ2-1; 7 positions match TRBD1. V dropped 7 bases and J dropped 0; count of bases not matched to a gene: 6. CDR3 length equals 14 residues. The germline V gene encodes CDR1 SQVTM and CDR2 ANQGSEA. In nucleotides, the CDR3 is TGCAGCGCGAGGGGACAGTTCTCCTACAATGAGCAGTTCTTC. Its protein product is CSARGQFSYNEQFF.

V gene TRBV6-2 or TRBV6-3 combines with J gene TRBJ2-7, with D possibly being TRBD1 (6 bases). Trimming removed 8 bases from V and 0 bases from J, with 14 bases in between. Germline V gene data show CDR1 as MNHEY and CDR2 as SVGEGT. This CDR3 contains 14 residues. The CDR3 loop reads CASFSRDNSYEQYF. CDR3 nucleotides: TGTGCCAGCTTCTCACGGGACAACTCCTACGAGCAGTACTTC.

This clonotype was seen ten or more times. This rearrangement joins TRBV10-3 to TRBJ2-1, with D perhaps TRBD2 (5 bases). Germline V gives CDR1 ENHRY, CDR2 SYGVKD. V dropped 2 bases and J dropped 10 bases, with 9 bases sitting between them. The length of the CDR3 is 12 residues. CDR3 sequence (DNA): TGTGCCATCAGTGAGAAGAGCGGCGAGCAGTTCTTC. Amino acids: CAISEKSGEQFF.

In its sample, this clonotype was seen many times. CDR3 sequence: CASSFRDRNEQFF. For the CDR3, the DNA is TGTGCCAGCAGCTTCCGGGACAGGAATGAGCAGTTCTTC. The chain couples TRBV7-2 to TRBJ2-1; 8 nucleotides agree with TRBD1. The CDR3 totals 13 residues. The V gene's germline CDR1 is SGHTA and CDR2 FQGNSA. Trimming at V came to 3 bases and at J to 7 bases, leaving 2 bases not matched to a gene.

CDR3 sequence reads: CSARDRVIKLLQETQYF. The DNA of the CDR3 is TGCAGTGCCCGGGACAGGGTAATAAAACTTCTTCAAGAGACCCAGTACTTC. The V call is TRBV20-1, the J call TRBJ2-7; 9 bases line up with TRBD1. The J call may be wrong; the DNA end is better matched by TRBJ2-5. Germline V gene lookup returns CDR1 DFQATT and CDR2 SNEGSKA (reference sequence). This CDR3 spans 17 amino acids.

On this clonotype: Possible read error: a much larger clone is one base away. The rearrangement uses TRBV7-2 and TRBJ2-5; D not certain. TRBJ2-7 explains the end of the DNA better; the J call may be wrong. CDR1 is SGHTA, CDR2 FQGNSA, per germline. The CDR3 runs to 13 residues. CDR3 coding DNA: TGTGCCAACAGCTTATGGACCCTCTACGAGCAGTACTTC. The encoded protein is CANSLWTLYEQYF.